This T cell receptor (beta chain) was obtained from a study of blood T cell repertoires in COVID-19. With 5 bases removed from V and 4 bases from J, the gap between germline ends came to 11 bases. Germline V gene data show CDR1 as WNHNN and CDR2 as SYGVQD (reference sequence). The CDR3 spans 13 residues. Only in-frame clones appear in the TCRdb table, and some are missing; sequencing was by immunoSEQ multiplex PCR. The sample contains 200,000 to 300,000 clones, approximately 90% of which appear only once. Sample: PBMCs or T cells enriched from blood (not recorded which). The rearrangement uses TRBV10-1 and TRBJ2-5; D may be TRBD1 (6 bases). The TCR was taken from a man aged 45-65 years who had been exposed to COVID-19. DNA for the CDR3: TGCGCCAGCAGTCAGGGGTCCCTAGAGACCCAGTACTTC. Residues: CASSQGSLETQYF.